These 21 T cell receptor beta chains were sequenced from one sample in a study of technical replicates of blood from a few donors. The protocol was immunoSEQ multiplex PCR, while the TCRdb copy is restricted to in-frame clones and leaves out a portion. Of fewer than 65,000 clones in the sample, around 87% were seen once. The specimen was PBMCs. Source of these receptors: a human donor in good health. Some clones in this sample may be carry-over from other donors' samples.

The chain joins TRBV6-1 to TRBJ1-2; 9 nucleotides line up with TRBD1. This CDR3 has 15 residues. V was pared by 7 bases and J by 7 bases, with 13 bases of the junction left unmatched. Germline V gene lookup returns CDR1 MNHNS and CDR2 SASEGT. DNA for the CDR3: TGTGCCAGCAATCTATTGGAACAGGGGGCCCTTGGCTACACCTTC. Protein: CASNLLEQGALGYTF.

Within the sample, this clone is medium-sized. The CDR3 nucleotides are TGTGCCAGCAGCATGTACAGATACTATAATTCACCCCTCCACTTT. The encoded protein is CASSMYRYYNSPLHF. The V call is TRBV7-9, the J call TRBJ1-6; D is ambiguous. The CDR3 is 15 residues long. From germline, CDR1 is SEHNR and CDR2 FQNEAQ (reference sequence). Trimming pared 5 bases from V and 3 bases from J, leaving 11 bases between.

The rearrangement joins TRBV5-1 to TRBJ1-3; no firm D call. The CDR3 covers 13 residues. Trimming left V 1 base short and J 4 bases short, with 6 bases between. The germline CDR1 and CDR2 sequences are SGHRS and YFSETQ. The CDR3 DNA reads TGCGCCAGCAGCTTGTCATCAGGAAACACCATATATTTT. Translated, it gives CASSLSSGNTIYF.

V usage is TRBV27 and J usage is TRBJ1-5, with D tentatively TRBD1 (6 bases). The germline V gene encodes CDR1 MNHEY and CDR2 SMNVEV (reference sequence). The CDR3 runs to 18 residues. V lost 2 bases and J 1 base, leaving 18 bases between the germline ends. CDR3 sequence: CASSLVPGGARSNQPQHF. The CDR3 coding sequence is TGTGCCAGCAGTTTAGTGCCCGGGGGGGCGAGGAGCAATCAGCCCCAGCATTTT.

This clone was seen more than once but under ten times. V and J are TRBV7-2 and TRBJ2-5; the match to TRBD2 covers 8 bases. With 0 bases clipped from V and 5 bases from J, the junction kept 8 bases outside the gene matches. Germline V gene lookup returns CDR1 SGHTA and CDR2 FQGNSA. This CDR3 region has 16 residues. The CDR3 DNA reads TGTGCCAGCAGCTTAGCGCAGCCGCGGGAGGTGGAGACCCAGTACTTC. Translation: CASSLAQPREVETQYF.

The CDR3 here is CASSAGLAGDREQYF. The CDR3 bases are TGTGCCAGCAGCGCCGGACTAGCGGGAGACCGCGAGCAGTACTTC. This chain connects TRBV7-2 to TRBJ2-7, with TRBD2 matching 13 bases. The CDR3 is 15 amino acids. The germline V gene encodes CDR1 SGHTA and CDR2 FQGNSA. V dropped 5 bases and J dropped 6; count of bases not matched to a gene: 7.

V and J are TRBV9 and TRBJ2-2; possibly TRBD2 for D (6 bases). V dropped 7 bases and J dropped 6 bases, with 19 bases sitting between them. The CDR3 is 15 residues long. CDR1 is SGDLS and CDR2 is YYNGEE in the germline V gene. The CDR3 bases are TGTGCCAGCTCTGGAGGTGGGGGGAAAGCCGGGGAGCTGTTTTTT. Its translation: CASSGGGGKAGELFF.

V and J are TRBV4-2 and TRBJ2-1; 11 positions match TRBD1. Germline-derived CDR1 and CDR2 are LGHNA and YNFKEQ. Trimming at V came to 4 bases and at J to 14 bases, leaving 10 bases not matched to a gene. CDR3 length: 14 residues. CDR3 amino acids: CASSREGQGASEFF. CDR3 bases: TGTGCCAGCAGCCGGGAAGGACAGGGGGCAAGCGAGTTCTTC.

The rearrangement joins TRBV7-3 to TRBJ2-7, with D maybe TRBD2 (6 bases). V was clipped by 6 bases and J by 4 bases, with 13 bases between them. The germline gives CDR1 SGHTA, CDR2 FQGTGA. This CDR3 region has 13 residues. For the CDR3, the DNA is TGTGCCAGCAGGCCGGCGGGGACTTACGAGCAGTACTTC. Amino acid sequence: CASRPAGTYEQYF. Complete variable domain (other parts from reference TRBV7-3 and TRBJ2-7): GAGVSQTPSNKVTEKGKYVELRCDPISGHTALYWYRQSLGQGPEFLIYFQGTGAADDSGLPNDRFFAVRPEGSVSTLKIQRTERGDSAVYLCASRPAGTYEQYFGPGTRLTVT.

The genes are TRBV4-3 and TRBJ2-7; D uncertain. Between the trimmed V and J ends, which lost 2 bases and 5 bases, there was a span of 10 bases. Germline CDR1 reads LGHNA; CDR2 reads YSLEER. The CDR3 is 13 amino acids. The CDR3 nucleotides read TGCGCCAGCAGCCAATCAGTCCAGGACGAGCAGTACTTC. Translated: CASSQSVQDEQYF.

This rearrangement joins TRBV18 to TRBJ1-3; D perhaps matches TRBD1 (5 bases). With 4 bases removed from V and 0 bases from J, the gap between germline ends came to 7 bases. The CDR3 length is 14 residues. Looked up from germline, CDR1 is KGHSH and CDR2 is LQKENI. The CDR3 reads CASSQQDSGNTIYF. The CDR3 nucleotides read TGTGCCAGCTCACAACAGGACTCTGGAAACACCATATATTTT.

The J gene is TRBJ2-7, the V gene TRBV18; D is perhaps TRBD1 (6 bases). This CDR3 has 12 amino acids. Germline V gene data show CDR1 as KGHSH and CDR2 as LQKENI. V gave up 4 bases and J gave up 6 bases, with 10 bases separating them. The CDR3 bases are TGTGCCAGCTCACGAGAGGACAGCGAGCAGTACTTC. Its protein product is CASSREDSEQYF.

V usage is TRBV6-5 and J usage is TRBJ2-7; TRBD2 agrees at 9 bases. V dropped 0 bases and J dropped 3; count of bases not matched to a gene: 3. The germline V gene encodes CDR1 MNHEY and CDR2 SVGAGI. CDR3 size: 15 residues. The CDR3 DNA follows: TGTGCCAGCAGTTACTCTGCGGGGGGGGGCTACGAGCAGTACTTC. Protein: CASSYSAGGGYEQYF.

This clone has more than one count but fewer than ten. The V call is TRBV18, the J call TRBJ2-7; 7 bases agree with TRBD2. The V and J ends lost 2 bases and 4 bases, in that order; junction bases with no gene match: 8. Germline V gene sequence: CDR1 KGHSH, CDR2 LQKENI. The CDR3 has 15 residues. CDR3 nucleotides: TGTGCCAGCTCACCAAAGGCGGGAGATTGGTACGAGCAGTACTTC. This encodes CASSPKAGDWYEQYF.

This clone was detected only a few times. This chain connects TRBV30 to TRBJ1-1; 7 bases align to TRBD1. The V gene end was trimmed by 8 bases and the J gene end by 7 bases; junction bases not matched to a gene: 13. Germline V gives CDR1 GTSNPN, CDR2 SVGIG (reference sequence). The CDR3 extends over 13 amino acids. The CDR3 DNA reads as TGTGCCGGGTTAACAGGGGATAATAGTGAAGCTTTCTTT. Its translation: CAGLTGDNSEAFF.

The chain recombines TRBV4-3 with TRBJ2-1; TRBD2 matches at 15 bases. J gave up 6 bases and V 4 bases, and 7 bases lay outside the gene matches. The germline gives CDR1 LGHNA, CDR2 YSLEER. The length of the CDR3 is 17 residues. CDR3 region: CASSPLGLAGGFNEQFF. For the CDR3, the DNA is TGCGCCAGCAGCCCTTTGGGACTAGCGGGAGGTTTCAATGAGCAGTTCTTC.

The chain links TRBV6-6 to TRBJ2-7, with 7 positions matching TRBD2. CDR3 length: 16 amino acids. The trim removed 2 bases at V and 1 base at J, leaving 8 bases unmatched. Looked up from germline, CDR1 is MNHNY and CDR2 is SVGAGI (reference sequence). CDR3 amino acids: CASSYIQRGPSYEQYF. In DNA form, the CDR3 reads TGTGCCAGCAGTTACATCCAGCGGGGCCCGTCCTACGAGCAGTACTTC.

The rearrangement joins TRBV5-1 to TRBJ2-2; 8 bases align to TRBD1. J gave up 9 bases and V 0 bases, and 1 base lay outside the gene matches. CDR3 length: 13 residues. Per germline, CDR1 SGHRS and CDR2 YFSETQ. CDR3 region: CASSLGTGRELFF. DNA of the CDR3: TGCGCCAGCAGCTTGGGGACAGGGCGGGAGCTGTTTTTT.

The rearrangement uses TRBV2 and TRBJ2-1; 12 nucleotides align to TRBD2. This CDR3 region has 14 residues. Trimming at V came to 2 bases and at J to 8 bases, leaving 1 base not matched to a gene. Germline V lookup: CDR1 SNHLY, CDR2 FYNNEI. This CDR3 reads CASSEPSGGDEQFF. CDR3 bases: TGTGCCAGCAGTGAACCTAGCGGGGGGGATGAGCAGTTCTTC.

This rearrangement joins TRBV7-9 to TRBJ2-7, with D possibly being TRBD2 (6 bases). This CDR3 region has 14 residues. Germline assignment: CDR1 SEHNR and CDR2 FQNEAQ (reference sequence). Trimming removed 5 bases from V and 0 bases from J, with 11 bases in between. CDR3 protein: CASSPSGSSYEQYF. Written as DNA, the CDR3 is TGTGCCAGCAGCCCGAGCGGGTCCTCCTACGAGCAGTACTTC.

The CDR3 region has the DNA TGTGCCAGCAGTGCGTTCGGCTATGGCTACACCTTC. This sequence encodes CASSAFGYGYTF. J is TRBJ1-2 and V is TRBV2; D ambiguous. CDR1 is SNHLY, CDR2 FYNNEI, per germline. The CDR3 loop spans 12 amino acids. Trimming cost V 4 bases and J 4 bases, with 7 bases left between them.